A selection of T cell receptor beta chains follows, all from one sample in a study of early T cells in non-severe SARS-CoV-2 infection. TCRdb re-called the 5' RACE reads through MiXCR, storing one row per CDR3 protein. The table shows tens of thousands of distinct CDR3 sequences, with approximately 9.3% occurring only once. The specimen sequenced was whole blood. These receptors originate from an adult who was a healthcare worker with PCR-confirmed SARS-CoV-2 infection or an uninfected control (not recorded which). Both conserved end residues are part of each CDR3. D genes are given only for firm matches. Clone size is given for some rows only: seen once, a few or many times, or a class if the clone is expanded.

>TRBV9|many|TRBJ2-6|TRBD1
TGTGCCAGCAGCGCCAGACAGGGCTCTGGGGCCAACGTCCTGACTTTC
CASSARQGSGANVLTF
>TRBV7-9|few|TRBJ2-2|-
TGTGCCAGCAGCCCCCAGACGATCTACACCGGGGAGCTGTTTTTT
CASSPQTIYTGELFF
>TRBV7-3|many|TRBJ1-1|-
TGTGCCAGCAGCCCCGGCGACACTGAAGCTTTCTTT
CASSPGDTEAFF
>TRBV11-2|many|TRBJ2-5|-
TGTGCCAGCAGCTTGGGTCCGGGGACCCAGTACTTC
CASSLGPGTQYF
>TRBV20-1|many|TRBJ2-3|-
TGCAGTGCCCGACTAACGGAAGCCACAGATACGCAGTATTTT
CSARLTEATDTQYF
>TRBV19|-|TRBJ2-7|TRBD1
TGTGCCAGTAGCCCGGCCGGGACAGGGATCTACGAGCAGTACTTC
CASSPAGTGIYEQYF
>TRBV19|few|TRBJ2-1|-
TGTGCCAGTAGTAGTGGGACAACCAACAATGAGCAGTTCTTC
CASSSGTTNNEQFF
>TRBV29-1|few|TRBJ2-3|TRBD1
TGCAGCGGACGGACAGGGCAGTCAGATACGCAGTATTTT
CSGRTGQSDTQYF
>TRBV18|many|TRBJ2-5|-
TGTGCCAGCTCAGTGACCTGGGGGCTTGAAGAGACCCAGTACTTC
CASSVTWGLEETQYF
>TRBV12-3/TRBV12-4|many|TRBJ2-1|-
TGTGCCAGCAGCAACAGCTGGGAAAATGAGCAGTTCTTC
CASSNSWENEQFF
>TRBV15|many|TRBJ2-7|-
TGTGCCACCAGCAGAGTCGCGGGGGCGGGCTCCTACGAGCAGTACTTC
CATSRVAGAGSYEQYF
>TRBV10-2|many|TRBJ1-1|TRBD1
TGCGCCAGCAGATTAGGGGGCCAGAACACTGAAGCTTTCTTT
CASRLGGQNTEAFF
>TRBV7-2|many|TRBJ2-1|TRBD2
TGTGCCAGCAGTCGGAGCGGGGTATACAATGAGCAGTTCTTC
CASSRSGVYNEQFF
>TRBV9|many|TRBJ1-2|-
TGTGCCAGCGGCGGATACTATGGCTACACCTTC
CASGGYYGYTF
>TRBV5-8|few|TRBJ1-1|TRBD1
TGTGCCAGCAGCTTGGTTGGACAGGGAATAACTGAAGCTTTCTTT
CASSLVGQGITEAFF
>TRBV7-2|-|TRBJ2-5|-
TGTGCCAGCAGCTTAATGCGGGGCCAAGAGACCCAGTACTTC
CASSLMRGQETQYF
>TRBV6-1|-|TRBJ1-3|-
TGTGCCAGCAGCGAGACAGCCACCTACTCTGGAAACTCCATATATTTT
CASSETATYSGNSIYF
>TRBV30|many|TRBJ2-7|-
TGTGCCTGGAGTAAGAACACCCACGAGCAGTACTTC
CAWSKNTHEQYF
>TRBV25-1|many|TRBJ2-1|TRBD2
TGTGCCAGCAGTGAATATGGCGGGAGGTTTGATGAGCAGTTCTTC
CASSEYGGRFDEQFF
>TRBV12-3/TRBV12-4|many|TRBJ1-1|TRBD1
TGTGCCAGCAGCACGGACAGGGGCACTGAAGCTTTCTTT
CASSTDRGTEAFF
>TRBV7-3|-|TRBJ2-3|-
TGTGCCAGCAGCTTAGGGGGGGCAGCCACAGATACGCAGTATTTT
CASSLGGAATDTQYF
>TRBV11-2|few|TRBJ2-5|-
TGTGCCAGCAGCTCGGGGCTAGCAGAGACCCAGTACTTC
CASSSGLAETQYF
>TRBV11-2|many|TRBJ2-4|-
TGTGCCAGCAGCTCGGGAGTCGCCAAAAACATTCAGTACTTC
CASSSGVAKNIQYF
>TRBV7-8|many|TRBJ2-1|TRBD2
TGTGCCAGCAGCGATGTAGCGGGAGGGCTGAATGAGCAGTTCTTC
CASSDVAGGLNEQFF
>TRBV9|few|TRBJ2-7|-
TGTGCCAGCAGCAGGGACGGCGAGCAGTACTTC
CASSRDGEQYF
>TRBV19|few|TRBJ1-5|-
TGTGCCAGTAGTAAAATCTCAGGGTCCAATCAGCCCCAGCATTTT
CASSKISGSNQPQHF
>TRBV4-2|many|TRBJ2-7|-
TGTGCCAGCAGGGTCTCCGGGACTTCCTCCTACGAGCAGTACTTC
CASRVSGTSSYEQYF
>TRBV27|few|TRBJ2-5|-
TGTGCCAGCAGTGACCGGGCTCCCCAAGAGACCCAGTACTTC
CASSDRAPQETQYF
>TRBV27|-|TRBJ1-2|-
TGTGCCACCAAGGACGACCTCGAGTATGGCTACACCTTC
CATKDDLEYGYTF
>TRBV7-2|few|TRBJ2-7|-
TGTGCCAGCAGCTTGAAAGGGTCGAAAGTAAAGTACTTC
CASSLKGSKVKYF
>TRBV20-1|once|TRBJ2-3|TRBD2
TGCAGTGGGACTAGCGGACTCACAGATACGCAGTATTTT
CSGTSGLTDTQYF
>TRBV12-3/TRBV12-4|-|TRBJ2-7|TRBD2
TGTGCCAGCAGCCGGGGGGAGGAATACGAGCAGTACTTC
CASSRGEEYEQYF
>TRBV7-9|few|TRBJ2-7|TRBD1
TGTGCCAGCAGCCGGACAGGGGGACCCTACGAGCAGTACTTC
CASSRTGGPYEQYF
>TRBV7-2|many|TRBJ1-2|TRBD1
TGTGCCAGCAGCCGAGGACAGGGGATCATAAACTATGGCTACACCTTC
CASSRGQGIINYGYTF
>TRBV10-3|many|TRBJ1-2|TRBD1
TGTGCCATCAGGTCCGGGACAGGGGGAGATTATGGCTACACCTTC
CAIRSGTGGDYGYTF
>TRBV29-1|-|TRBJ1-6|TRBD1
TGCAGCGTTGTGCAGGGGGAGAATTCACCCCTCCACTTT
CSVVQGENSPLHF
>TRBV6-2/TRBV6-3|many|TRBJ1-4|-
TGTGCCAGCAGTACCCCCCGGACTTGGGACCCGTCTGCAACTAATGAAAAACTGTTTTTT
CASSTPRTWDPSATNEKLFF
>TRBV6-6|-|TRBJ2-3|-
TGTGCCAGCAGTTACTTTCGCAGGGGGGTTACAGATACGCAGTATTTT
CASSYFRRGVTDTQYF
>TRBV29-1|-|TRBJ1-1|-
TGCAGCGTCCCCTCCCCTGGGGGGACTGAAGCTTTCTTT
CSVPSPGGTEAFF
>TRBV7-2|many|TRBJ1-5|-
TGTGCCAGCAGCCCCACCCGCTATAACAATCAGCCCCAGCATTTT
CASSPTRYNNQPQHF
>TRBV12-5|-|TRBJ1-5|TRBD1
TGTGCTAGTGTCTGGGGGACAGCGTCTTATAGCAATCAGCCCCAGCATTTT
CASVWGTASYSNQPQHF
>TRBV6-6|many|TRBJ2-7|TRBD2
TGTGCCAGCAGCCCGACGGAACTAGCGGGAGATCAACCGTACTTC
CASSPTELAGDQPYF
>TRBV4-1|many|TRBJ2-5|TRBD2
TGCGCCAGCAGCCGTCGGACTAGCGGGGGTTTCCAAGAGACCCAGTACTTC
CASSRRTSGGFQETQYF
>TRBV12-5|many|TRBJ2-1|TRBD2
TGTGCTAGTGGTTTGGGGACTAGTTTAGATGAGCAGTTCTTC
CASGLGTSLDEQFF
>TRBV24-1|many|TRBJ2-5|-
TGTGCCACAGCCCTGAGTCCCGGGGAGACCCAGTACTTC
CATALSPGETQYF
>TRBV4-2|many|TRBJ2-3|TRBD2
TGTGCCAGCAGCCTCGATTTAGGGCGGGGGAGCACAGATACGCAGTATTTT
CASSLDLGRGSTDTQYF
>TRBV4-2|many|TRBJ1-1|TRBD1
TGTGCCAGCCGACCGACAGGGGATGGGGCTGAAGCTTTCTTT
CASRPTGDGAEAFF
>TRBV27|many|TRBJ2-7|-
TGTGCCAGCAGTCCCAGTCTGCGCGGGATAGACGAGCAGTACTTC
CASSPSLRGIDEQYF
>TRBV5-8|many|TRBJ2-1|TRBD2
TGTGCCAGCAGCCCATGGACTAGCGGGATTTACGATGAGCAGTTCTTC
CASSPWTSGIYDEQFF
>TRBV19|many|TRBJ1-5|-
TGTGCCAGTAGTATAGTTCCGGAGCAGCCCCAGCATTTT
CASSIVPEQPQHF
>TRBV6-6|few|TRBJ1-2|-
TGTGCCAGCAGCCCCTTTCACAACGCTAACTATGGCTACACCTTC
CASSPFHNANYGYTF
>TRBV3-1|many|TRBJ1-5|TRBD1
TGTGCCAGCAGCCAAGACCCGACAGGGGCTAATAGCAATCAGCCCCAGCATTTT
CASSQDPTGANSNQPQHF
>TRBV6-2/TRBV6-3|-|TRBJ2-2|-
TGTGCCAGCACCATAACCGGGGAGCTGTTTTTT
CASTITGELFF
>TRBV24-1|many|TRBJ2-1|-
TGTGCCACCAGGGTGACTGAGTCGCATGAGCAGTTCTTC
CATRVTESHEQFF
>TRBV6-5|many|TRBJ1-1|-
TGTGCCAGCAGTAAACATTACGGAAACACTGAAGCTTTCTTT
CASSKHYGNTEAFF
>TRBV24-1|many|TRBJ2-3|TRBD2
TGTGCCACCAGTGACCCAGCGGGAGAGGCAGATACGCAGTATTTT
CATSDPAGEADTQYF
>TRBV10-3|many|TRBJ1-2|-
TGTGCCATCAGTGAAACGTTAATGACAGACAGCTATGGCTACACCTTC
CAISETLMTDSYGYTF
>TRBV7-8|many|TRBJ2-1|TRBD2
TGTGCCAGCAGCTTAGTCGGGACTAGCGGGAAGATTTACAATGAGCAGTTCTTC
CASSLVGTSGKIYNEQFF
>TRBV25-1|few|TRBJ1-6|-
TGTGCCAGCAGTGACCCCGACTATAATTCACCCCTCCACTTT
CASSDPDYNSPLHF
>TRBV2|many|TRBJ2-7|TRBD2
TGTGCCAGCGGTGACGGGACTAGTCTGGGCGAGCAGTACTTC
CASGDGTSLGEQYF